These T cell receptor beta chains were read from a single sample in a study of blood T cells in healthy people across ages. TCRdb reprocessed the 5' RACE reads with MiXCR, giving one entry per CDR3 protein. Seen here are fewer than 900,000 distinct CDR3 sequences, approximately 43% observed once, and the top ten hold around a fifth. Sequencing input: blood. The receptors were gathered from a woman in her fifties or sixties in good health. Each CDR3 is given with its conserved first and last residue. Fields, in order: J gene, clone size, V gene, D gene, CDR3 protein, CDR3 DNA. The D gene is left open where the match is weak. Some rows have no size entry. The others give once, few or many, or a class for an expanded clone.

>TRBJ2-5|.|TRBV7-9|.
CASSLKGGTQETQYF
TGTGCCAGCAGCTTGAAAGGGGGAACCCAAGAGACCCAGTACTTC
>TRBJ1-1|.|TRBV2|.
CATKKERNTEAFF
TGTGCCACTAAAAAAGAAAGGAACACTGAAGCTTTCTTT
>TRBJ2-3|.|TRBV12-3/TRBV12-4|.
CASSRQDTDTQYF
TGTGCCAGCAGTAGACAGGACACAGATACGCAGTATTTT
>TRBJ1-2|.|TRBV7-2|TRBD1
CASSLVGGANGYTF
TGTGCCAGCAGCTTAGTAGGGGGCGCGAATGGCTACACCTTC
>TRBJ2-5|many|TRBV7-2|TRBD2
CASSSRTSGRETQYF
TGTGCCAGCAGCTCGAGGACTAGCGGGCGGGAGACCCAGTACTTC
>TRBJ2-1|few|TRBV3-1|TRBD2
CASSQVYSGKLYNEQFF
TGTGCCAGCAGCCAAGTCTACAGCGGGAAGCTCTACAATGAGCAGTTCTTC
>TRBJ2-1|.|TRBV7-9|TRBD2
CASSLEWEGREQFF
TGTGCCAGCAGCTTAGAATGGGAGGGCAGGGAGCAGTTCTTC
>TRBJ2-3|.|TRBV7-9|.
CASRQVTDAQYF
TGTGCCAGCCGACAGGTGACAGATGCGCAGTATTTT
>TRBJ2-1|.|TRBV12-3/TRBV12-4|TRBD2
CASSFSLAGAEFF
TGTGCCAGCAGTTTCAGCCTAGCGGGAGCGGAGTTCTTC
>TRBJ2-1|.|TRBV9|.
CASSVEALSSYNEQFF
TGTGCCAGCAGCGTAGAGGCTTTAAGCTCCTACAATGAGCAGTTCTTC
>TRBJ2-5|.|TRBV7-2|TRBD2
CASSPPGTSGTYNEQYF
TGTGCCAGCAGCCCCCCCGGGACTAGCGGAACTTACAATGAGCAGTACTTC
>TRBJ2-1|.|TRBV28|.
CASSVWARGNEQFF
TGTGCCAGCAGTGTATGGGCTAGGGGCAATGAGCAGTTCTTC
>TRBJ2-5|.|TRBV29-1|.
CSVEDRKGGQETQYF
TGCAGCGTTGAAGATCGCAAAGGAGGACAAGAGACCCAGTACTTC
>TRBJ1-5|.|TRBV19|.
CASRQDSYQPQHF
TGTGCCAGTAGACAGGACAGTTATCAGCCCCAGCATTTT
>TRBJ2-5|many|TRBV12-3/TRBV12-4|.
CASSYSRWGYDQYF
TGTGCCAGCAGCTACTCTAGGTGGGGGTATGACCAGTACTTC
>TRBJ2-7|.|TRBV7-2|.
CASSLKVNEQYF
TGTGCCAGCAGCTTGAAGGTGAATGAGCAGTACTTC
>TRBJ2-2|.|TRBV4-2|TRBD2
CASSRGTSNTGELFF
TGTGCCAGCAGCCGAGGGACTAGTAACACCGGGGAGCTGTTTTTT
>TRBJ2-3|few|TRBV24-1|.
CATSRPNTDTQYF
TGTGCCACCAGTCGACCTAACACAGATACGCAGTATTTT